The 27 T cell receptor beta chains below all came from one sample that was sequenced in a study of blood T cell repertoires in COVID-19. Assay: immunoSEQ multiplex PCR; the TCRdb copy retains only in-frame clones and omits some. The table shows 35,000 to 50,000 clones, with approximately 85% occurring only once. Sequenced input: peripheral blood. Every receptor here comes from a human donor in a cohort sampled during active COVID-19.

The CDR3 bases are TGTGCCAGCAGACGAGACAGGGCGAGCGGGGAGCTGTTTTTT. Protein sequence: CASRRDRASGELFF. The chain has TRBV7-8 and TRBJ2-2, with 7 bases that match TRBD1. Germline V gene sequence: CDR1 SGHVS, CDR2 FQNEAQ. V dropped 6 bases and J dropped 7; count of bases not matched to a gene: 8. This CDR3 has 14 amino acids.

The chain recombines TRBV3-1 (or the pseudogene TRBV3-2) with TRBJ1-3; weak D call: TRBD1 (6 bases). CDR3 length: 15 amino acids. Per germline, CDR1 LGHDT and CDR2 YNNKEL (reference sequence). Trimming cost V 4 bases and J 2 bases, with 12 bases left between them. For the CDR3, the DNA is TGTGCCAGCAGCCTAGGGGGGGGGCCTGGAAACACCATATATTTT. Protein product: CASSLGGGPGNTIYF.

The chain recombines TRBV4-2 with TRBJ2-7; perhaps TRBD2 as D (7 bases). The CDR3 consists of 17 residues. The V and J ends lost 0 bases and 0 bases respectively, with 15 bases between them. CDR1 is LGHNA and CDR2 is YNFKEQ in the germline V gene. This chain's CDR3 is CASSQEGLGGGSYEQYF. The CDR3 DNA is TGTGCCAGCAGCCAAGAGGGGCTGGGAGGGGGCTCCTACGAGCAGTACTTC.

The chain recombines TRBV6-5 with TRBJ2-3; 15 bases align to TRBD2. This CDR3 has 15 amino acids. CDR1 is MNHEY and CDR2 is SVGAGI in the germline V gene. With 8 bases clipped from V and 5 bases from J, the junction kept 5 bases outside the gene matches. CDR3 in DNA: TGTGCCAGCTCTGGGACTAGCGGGGGGCGAGATACGCAGTATTTT. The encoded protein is CASSGTSGGRDTQYF.

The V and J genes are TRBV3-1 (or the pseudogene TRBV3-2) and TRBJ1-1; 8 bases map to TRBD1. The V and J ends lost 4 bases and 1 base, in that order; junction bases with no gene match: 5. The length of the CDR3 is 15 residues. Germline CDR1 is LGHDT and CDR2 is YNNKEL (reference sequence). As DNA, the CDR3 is TGTGCCAGCAGCCCCGACCAGGGGGCGAACACTGAAGCTTTCTTT. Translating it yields CASSPDQGANTEAFF.

DNA for the CDR3: TGTGCCAGCAGCCTCACAGGGGTCGGGGAGCTGTTTTTT. It specifies CASSLTGVGELFF. V and J are TRBV11-2 and TRBJ2-2, with 7 bases that match TRBD1. In germline, CDR1 is SGHAT, CDR2 FQNNGV. The CDR3 is made up of 13 amino acids. J gave up 7 bases and V 5 bases, and 4 bases lay outside the gene matches.

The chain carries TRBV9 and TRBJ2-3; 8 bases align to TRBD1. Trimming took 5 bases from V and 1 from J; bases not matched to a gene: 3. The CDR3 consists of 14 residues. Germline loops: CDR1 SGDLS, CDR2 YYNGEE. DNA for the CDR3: TGTGCCAGCAGTGAGACAGGGGGCACAGATACGCAGTATTTT. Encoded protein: CASSETGGTDTQYF.

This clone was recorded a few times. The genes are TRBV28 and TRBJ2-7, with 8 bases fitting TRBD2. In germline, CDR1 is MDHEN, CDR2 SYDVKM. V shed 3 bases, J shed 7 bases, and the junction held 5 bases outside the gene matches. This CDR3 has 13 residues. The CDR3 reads CASSLAGGGEQYF. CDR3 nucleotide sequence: TGTGCCAGCAGTTTGGCAGGCGGGGGGGAGCAGTACTTC. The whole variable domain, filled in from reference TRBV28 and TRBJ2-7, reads DVKVTQSSRYLVKRTGEKVFLECVQDMDHENMFWYRQDPGLGLRLIYFSYDVKMKEKGDIPEGYSVSREKKERFSLILESASTNQTSMYLCASSLAGGGEQYFGPGTRLTVT.

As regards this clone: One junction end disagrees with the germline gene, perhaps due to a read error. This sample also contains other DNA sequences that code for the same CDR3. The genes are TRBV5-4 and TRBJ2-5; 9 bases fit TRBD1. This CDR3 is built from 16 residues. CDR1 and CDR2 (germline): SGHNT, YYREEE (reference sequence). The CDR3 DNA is TGCGCCAGCAGCCCGCGAGGGACAGGGAAGGCAGAGACCCAGTACTTC. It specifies CASSPRGTGKAETQYF.

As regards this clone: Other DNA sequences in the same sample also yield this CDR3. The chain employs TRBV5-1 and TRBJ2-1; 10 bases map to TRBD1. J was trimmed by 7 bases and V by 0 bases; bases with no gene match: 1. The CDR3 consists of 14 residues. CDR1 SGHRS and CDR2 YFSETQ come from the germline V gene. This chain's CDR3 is CASSLGTGGNEQFF. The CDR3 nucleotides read TGCGCCAGCAGCTTGGGGACAGGGGGAAATGAGCAGTTCTTC.

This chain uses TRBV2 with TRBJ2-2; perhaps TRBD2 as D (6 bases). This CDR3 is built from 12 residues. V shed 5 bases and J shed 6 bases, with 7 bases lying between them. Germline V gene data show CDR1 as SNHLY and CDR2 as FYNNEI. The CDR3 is CASSLAPGELFF. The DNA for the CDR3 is TGTGCCAGCAGTCTAGCGCCCGGGGAGCTGTTTTTT.

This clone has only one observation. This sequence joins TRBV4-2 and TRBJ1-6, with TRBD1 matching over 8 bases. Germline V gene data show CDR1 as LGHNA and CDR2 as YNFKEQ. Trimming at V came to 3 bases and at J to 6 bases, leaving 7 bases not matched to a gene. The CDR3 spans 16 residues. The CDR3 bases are TGTGCCAGCAGCCATCCAGGGACAGGCCCTAATTCACCCCTCCACTTT. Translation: CASSHPGTGPNSPLHF.

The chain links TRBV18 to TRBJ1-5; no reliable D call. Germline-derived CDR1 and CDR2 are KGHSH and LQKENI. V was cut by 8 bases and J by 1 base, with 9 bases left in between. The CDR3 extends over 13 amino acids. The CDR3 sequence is CASLGSSNQPQHF. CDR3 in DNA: TGTGCCAGCCTGGGGAGCAGCAATCAGCCCCAGCATTTT.

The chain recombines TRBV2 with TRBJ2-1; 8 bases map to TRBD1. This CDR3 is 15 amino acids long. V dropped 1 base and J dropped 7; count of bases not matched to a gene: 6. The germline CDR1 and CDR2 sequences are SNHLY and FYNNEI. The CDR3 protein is CASSEDVTGDNEQFF. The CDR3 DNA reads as TGTGCCAGCAGTGAAGACGTGACAGGGGATAATGAGCAGTTCTTC.

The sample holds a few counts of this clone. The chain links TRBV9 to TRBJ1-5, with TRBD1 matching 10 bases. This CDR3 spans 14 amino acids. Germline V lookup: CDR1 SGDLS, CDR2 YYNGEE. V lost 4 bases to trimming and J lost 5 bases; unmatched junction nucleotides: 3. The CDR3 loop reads CASSPGTGDQPQHF. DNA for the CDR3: TGTGCCAGCAGCCCAGGGACAGGGGATCAGCCCCAGCATTTT.

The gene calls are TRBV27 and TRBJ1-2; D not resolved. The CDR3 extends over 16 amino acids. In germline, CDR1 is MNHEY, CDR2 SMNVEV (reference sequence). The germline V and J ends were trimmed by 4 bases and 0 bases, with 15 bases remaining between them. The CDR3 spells CASSSLGGLTNYGYTF. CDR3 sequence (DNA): TGTGCCAGCAGTTCCCTAGGAGGTCTAACTAACTATGGCTACACCTTC.

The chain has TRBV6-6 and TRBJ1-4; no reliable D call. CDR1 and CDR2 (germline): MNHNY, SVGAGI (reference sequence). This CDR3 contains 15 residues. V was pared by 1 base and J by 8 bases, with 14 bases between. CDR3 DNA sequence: TGTGCCAGCAGTTACTTCCCGGCCCGAGGGGAAAAACTGTTTTTT. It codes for CASSYFPARGEKLFF.

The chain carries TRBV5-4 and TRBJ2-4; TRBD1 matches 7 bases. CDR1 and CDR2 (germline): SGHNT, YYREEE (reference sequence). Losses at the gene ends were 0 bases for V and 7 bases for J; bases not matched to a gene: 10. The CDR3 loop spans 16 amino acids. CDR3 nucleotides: TGTGCCAGCAGCTTGGGTGTCTCAGGGGGTGTGAACATTCAGTACTTC. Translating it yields CASSLGVSGGVNIQYF.

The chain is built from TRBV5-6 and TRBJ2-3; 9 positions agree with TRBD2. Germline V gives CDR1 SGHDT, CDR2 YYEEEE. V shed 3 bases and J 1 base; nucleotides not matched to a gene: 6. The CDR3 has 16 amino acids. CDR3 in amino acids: CASSSYSGGRTDTQYF. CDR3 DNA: TGTGCCAGCAGCTCCTATAGCGGGGGTCGCACAGATACGCAGTATTTT.

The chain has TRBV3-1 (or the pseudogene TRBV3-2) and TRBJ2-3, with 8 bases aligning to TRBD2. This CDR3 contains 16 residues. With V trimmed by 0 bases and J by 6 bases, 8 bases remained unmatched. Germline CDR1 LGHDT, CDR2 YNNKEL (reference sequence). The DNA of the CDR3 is TGTGCCAGCAGCCAAGATATAGCGGGGTCTTGGGATACGCAGTATTTT. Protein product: CASSQDIAGSWDTQYF.

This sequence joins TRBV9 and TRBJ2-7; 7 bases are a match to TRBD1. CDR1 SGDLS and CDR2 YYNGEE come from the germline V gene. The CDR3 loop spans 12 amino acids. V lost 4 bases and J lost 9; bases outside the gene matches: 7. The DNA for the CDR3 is TGTGCCAGCAGCCCGCGAGGGGGCCGGCAGTACTTC. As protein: CASSPRGGRQYF.

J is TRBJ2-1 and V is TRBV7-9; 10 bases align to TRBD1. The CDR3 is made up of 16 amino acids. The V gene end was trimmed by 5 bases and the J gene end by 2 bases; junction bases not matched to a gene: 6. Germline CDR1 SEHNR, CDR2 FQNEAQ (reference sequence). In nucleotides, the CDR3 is TGTGCCAGCAGCCCCAGGACAGGGGGAACCTACAATGAGCAGTTCTTC. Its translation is CASSPRTGGTYNEQFF.

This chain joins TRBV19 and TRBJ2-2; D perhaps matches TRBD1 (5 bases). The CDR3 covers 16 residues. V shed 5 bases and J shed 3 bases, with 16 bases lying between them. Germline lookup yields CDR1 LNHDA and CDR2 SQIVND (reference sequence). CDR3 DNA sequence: TGTGCCAGTAGTCTCGTAGGGGTTGATGACACCGGGGAGCTGTTTTTT. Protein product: CASSLVGVDDTGELFF.

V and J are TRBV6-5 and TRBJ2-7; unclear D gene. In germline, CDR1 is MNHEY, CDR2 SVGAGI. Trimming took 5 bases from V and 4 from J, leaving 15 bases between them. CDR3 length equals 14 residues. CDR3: CASSTEIGGYEQYF. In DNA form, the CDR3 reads TGTGCCAGCAGTACTGAGATAGGCGGATACGAGCAGTACTTC.

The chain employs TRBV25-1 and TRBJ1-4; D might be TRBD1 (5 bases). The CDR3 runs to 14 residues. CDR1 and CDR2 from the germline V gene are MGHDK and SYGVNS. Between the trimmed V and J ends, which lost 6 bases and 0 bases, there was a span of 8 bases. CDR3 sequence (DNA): TGTGCCAGCAGAGAGACAGCAACTAATGAAAAACTGTTTTTT. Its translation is CASRETATNEKLFF.

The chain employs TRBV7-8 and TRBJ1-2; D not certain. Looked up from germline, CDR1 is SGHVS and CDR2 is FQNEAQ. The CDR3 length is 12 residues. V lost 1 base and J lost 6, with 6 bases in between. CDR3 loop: CASSLDRHGYTF. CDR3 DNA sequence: TGTGCCAGCAGCTTAGACAGACATGGCTACACCTTC.

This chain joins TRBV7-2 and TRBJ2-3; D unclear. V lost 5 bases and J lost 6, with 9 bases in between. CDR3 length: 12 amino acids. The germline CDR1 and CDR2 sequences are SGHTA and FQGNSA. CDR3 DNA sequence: TGTGCCAGCAGCCCAGCTAGGGATACGCAGTATTTT. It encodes CASSPARDTQYF.